This is a list of T cell receptor beta chains from one sample in a study of blood T cell repertoires in COVID-19. Generated by immunoSEQ multiplex PCR, the TCRdb table keeps only in-frame clones and is missing some. Here the sample spans around 100,000 clones, approximately 89% being singletons. The sequenced material came from peripheral blood. The receptors come from a woman at least 80 years old in a cohort sampled during active COVID-19. Each CDR3 is given with its conserved first and last residue.

V gene: TRBV2
J gene: TRBJ1-6
CDR3 length: 17
CDR3 protein: CASSEVASAWVNSPLHF

V gene: TRBV6-5
J gene: TRBJ1-1
CDR3 length: 13
CDR3 protein: CASRGTGVTEAFF

V gene: TRBV5-1
J gene: TRBJ1-1
CDR3 length: 10
CDR3 protein: CASSLDQSIF

V gene: TRBV5-1
J gene: TRBJ2-7
CDR3 length: 15
CDR3 protein: CASSLSGGASYEQYF

V gene: TRBV27
J gene: TRBJ1-2
CDR3 length: 15
CDR3 protein: CASSLEAGGDYGYTF

V gene: TRBV5-1
J gene: TRBJ2-3
CDR3 length: 16
CDR3 protein: CASSLVSGGITDTQYF

V gene: TRBV10-3
J gene: TRBJ1-2
CDR3 length: 14
CDR3 protein: CAISTLGGKNGYTF

V gene: TRBV10-1
J gene: TRBJ2-3
CDR3 length: 13
CDR3 protein: CASSEAAGDTQYF

V gene: TRBV5-1
J gene: TRBJ2-4
CDR3 length: 13
CDR3 protein: CASRSTGLNIQYF

V gene: TRBV14
J gene: TRBJ2-7
CDR3 length: 13
CDR3 protein: CASSQTTSYEQYF

V gene: TRBV9
J gene: TRBJ2-6
CDR3 length: 17
CDR3 protein: CASSFRQEHSGANVLTF

V gene: TRBV5-1
J gene: TRBJ1-1
CDR3 length: 16
CDR3 protein: CASSPSRGKLNTEAFF

V gene: TRBV5-1
J gene: TRBJ2-5
CDR3 length: 17
CDR3 protein: CASSLTSGTGTQETQYF

V gene: TRBV9
J gene: TRBJ2-1
CDR3 length: 18
CDR3 protein: CASSPPSTGLAGWNEQFF

V gene: TRBV15
J gene: TRBJ1-5
CDR3 length: 12
CDR3 protein: CATSRHNQPQHF

V gene: TRBV9
J gene: TRBJ2-5
CDR3 length: 15
CDR3 protein: CASSTDGGLLGTQYF

V gene: TRBV5-6
J gene: TRBJ2-1
CDR3 length: 13
CDR3 protein: CASSQLGANEQFF

V gene: TRBV5-1
J gene: TRBJ2-4
CDR3 length: 16
CDR3 protein: CASSLEGGAAKNIQYF

V gene: TRBV15
J gene: TRBJ2-7
CDR3 length: 16
CDR3 protein: CATSRDSAGVPYEQYF

V gene: TRBV7-9
J gene: TRBJ2-5
CDR3 length: 14
CDR3 protein: CASSPGEPSETQYF

V gene: TRBV5-8
J gene: TRBJ2-5
CDR3 length: 17
CDR3 protein: CASSLKSGGPSQETQYF

V gene: TRBV6-5
J gene: TRBJ1-2
CDR3 length: 13
CDR3 protein: CASSPVTGTGYTF

V gene: TRBV27
J gene: TRBJ2-1
CDR3 length: 13
CDR3 protein: CASSYGWADEQFF

V gene: TRBV6-6
J gene: TRBJ2-7
CDR3 length: 13
CDR3 protein: CASSYSQGAEQYF

V gene: TRBV12-3/TRBV12-4
J gene: TRBJ1-1
CDR3 length: 13
CDR3 protein: CASTRTVNTEAFF

V gene: TRBV5-1
J gene: TRBJ2-5
CDR3 length: 14
CDR3 protein: CASSPGYVQETQYF

V gene: TRBV7-2
J gene: TRBJ2-3
CDR3 length: 15
CDR3 protein: CASRLGSQKADTQYF

V gene: TRBV5-6
J gene: TRBJ2-1
CDR3 length: 15
CDR3 protein: CASSFWGHGYNEQFF

V gene: TRBV30
J gene: TRBJ1-5
CDR3 length: 14
CDR3 protein: CAWRGQGERQPQHF

V gene: TRBV6-5
J gene: TRBJ2-1
CDR3 length: 15
CDR3 protein: CARRLGRSSYNEQFF

V gene: TRBV6-6
J gene: TRBJ2-3
CDR3 length: 13
CDR3 protein: CASSLSSMDTQYF

V gene: TRBV25-1
J gene: TRBJ2-7
CDR3 length: 15
CDR3 protein: CASSAPGGLPYEQYF

V gene: TRBV28
J gene: TRBJ1-1
CDR3 length: 12
CDR3 protein: CASRRARVEAFF

V gene: TRBV28
J gene: TRBJ2-3
CDR3 length: 14
CDR3 protein: CASSLTSVTDTQYF

V gene: TRBV30
J gene: TRBJ2-4
CDR3 length: 12
CDR3 protein: CAWSVNGGIQYF

V gene: TRBV5-1
J gene: TRBJ2-5
CDR3 length: 12
CDR3 protein: CASSPGGETQYF

V gene: TRBV11-3
J gene: TRBJ2-1
CDR3 length: 15
CDR3 protein: CASSLGTPGDGEQFF

V gene: TRBV29-1
J gene: TRBJ1-1
CDR3 length: 12
CDR3 protein: CSVVQGVAEAFF

V gene: TRBV6-5
J gene: TRBJ2-1
CDR3 length: 15
CDR3 protein: CASSSGTALWSEQFF

V gene: TRBV28
J gene: TRBJ2-1
CDR3 length: 17
CDR3 protein: CASSRGLAVLRGNEQFF

V gene: TRBV5-6
J gene: TRBJ2-3
CDR3 length: 15
CDR3 protein: CASSFRGASTDTQYF

V gene: TRBV5-1
J gene: TRBJ1-2
CDR3 length: 14
CDR3 protein: CASSLEGDYRGYTF

V gene: TRBV28
J gene: TRBJ2-7
CDR3 length: 11
CDR3 protein: CASSQSYEQYF

V gene: TRBV19
J gene: TRBJ2-1
CDR3 length: 15
CDR3 protein: CASNRLAGGYNEQFF

V gene: TRBV5-5
J gene: TRBJ1-2
CDR3 length: 16
CDR3 protein: CASSLAGTGSNYGYTF

V gene: TRBV7-9
J gene: TRBJ1-1
CDR3 length: 16
CDR3 protein: CASSPMGTPGGTEAFF

V gene: TRBV25-1
J gene: TRBJ2-5
CDR3 length: 17
CDR3 protein: CASSELLRTSGSETQYF

V gene: TRBV19
J gene: TRBJ1-6
CDR3 length: 14
CDR3 protein: CASLKRQGNSPLHF

V gene: TRBV7-2
J gene: TRBJ2-7
CDR3 length: 17
CDR3 protein: CASSLGGGGLLSYEQYF

V gene: TRBV5-6
J gene: TRBJ1-3
CDR3 length: 15
CDR3 protein: CASSGRSSSGNTIYF